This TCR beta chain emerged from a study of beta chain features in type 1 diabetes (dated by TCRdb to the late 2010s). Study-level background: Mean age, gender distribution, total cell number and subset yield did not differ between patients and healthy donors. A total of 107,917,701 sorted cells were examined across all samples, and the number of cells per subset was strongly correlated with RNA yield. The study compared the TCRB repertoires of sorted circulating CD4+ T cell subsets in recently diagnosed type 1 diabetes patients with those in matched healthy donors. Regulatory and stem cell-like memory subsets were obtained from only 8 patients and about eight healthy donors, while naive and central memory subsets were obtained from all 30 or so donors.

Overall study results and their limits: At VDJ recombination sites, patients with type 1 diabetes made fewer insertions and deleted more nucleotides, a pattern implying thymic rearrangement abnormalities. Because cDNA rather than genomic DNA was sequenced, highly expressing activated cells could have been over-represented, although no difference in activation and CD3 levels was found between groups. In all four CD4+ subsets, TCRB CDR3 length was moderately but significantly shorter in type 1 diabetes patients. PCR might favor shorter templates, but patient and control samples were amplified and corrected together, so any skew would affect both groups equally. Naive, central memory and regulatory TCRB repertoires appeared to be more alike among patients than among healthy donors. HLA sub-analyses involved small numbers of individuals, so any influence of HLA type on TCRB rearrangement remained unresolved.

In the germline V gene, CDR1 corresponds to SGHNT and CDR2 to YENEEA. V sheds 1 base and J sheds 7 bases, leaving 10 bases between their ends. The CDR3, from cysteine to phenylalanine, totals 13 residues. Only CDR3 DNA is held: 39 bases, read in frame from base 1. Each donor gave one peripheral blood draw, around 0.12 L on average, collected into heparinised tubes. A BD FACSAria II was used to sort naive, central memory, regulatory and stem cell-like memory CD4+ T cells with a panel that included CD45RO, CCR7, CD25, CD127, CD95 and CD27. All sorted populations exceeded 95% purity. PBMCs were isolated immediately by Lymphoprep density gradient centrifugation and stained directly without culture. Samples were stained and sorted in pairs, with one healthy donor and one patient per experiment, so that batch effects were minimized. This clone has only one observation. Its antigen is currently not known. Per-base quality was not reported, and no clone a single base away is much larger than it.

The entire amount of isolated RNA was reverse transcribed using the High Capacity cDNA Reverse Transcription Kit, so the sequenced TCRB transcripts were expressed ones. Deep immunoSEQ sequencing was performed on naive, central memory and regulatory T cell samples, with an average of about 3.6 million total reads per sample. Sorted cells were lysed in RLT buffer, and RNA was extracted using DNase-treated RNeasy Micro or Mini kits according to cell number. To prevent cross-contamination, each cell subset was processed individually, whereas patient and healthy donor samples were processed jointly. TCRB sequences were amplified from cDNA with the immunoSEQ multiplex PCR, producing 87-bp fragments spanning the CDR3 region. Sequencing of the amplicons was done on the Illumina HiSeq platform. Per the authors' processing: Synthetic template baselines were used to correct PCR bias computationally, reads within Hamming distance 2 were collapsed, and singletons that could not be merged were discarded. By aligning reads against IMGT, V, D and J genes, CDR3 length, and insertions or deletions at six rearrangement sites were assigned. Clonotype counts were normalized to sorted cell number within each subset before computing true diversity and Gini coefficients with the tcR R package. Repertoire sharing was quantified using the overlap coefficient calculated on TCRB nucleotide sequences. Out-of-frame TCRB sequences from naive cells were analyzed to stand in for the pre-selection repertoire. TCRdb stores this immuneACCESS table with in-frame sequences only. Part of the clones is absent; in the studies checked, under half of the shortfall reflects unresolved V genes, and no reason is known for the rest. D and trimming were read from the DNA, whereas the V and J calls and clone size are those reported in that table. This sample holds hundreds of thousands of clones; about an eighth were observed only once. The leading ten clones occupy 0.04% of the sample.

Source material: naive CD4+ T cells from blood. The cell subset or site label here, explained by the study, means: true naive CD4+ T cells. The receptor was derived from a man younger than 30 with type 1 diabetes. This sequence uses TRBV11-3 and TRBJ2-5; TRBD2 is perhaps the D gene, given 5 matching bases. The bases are TGTGCCAGCAGCTTAGGGGCCGGAGGGACCCAGTACTTC. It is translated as CASSLGAGGTQYF.